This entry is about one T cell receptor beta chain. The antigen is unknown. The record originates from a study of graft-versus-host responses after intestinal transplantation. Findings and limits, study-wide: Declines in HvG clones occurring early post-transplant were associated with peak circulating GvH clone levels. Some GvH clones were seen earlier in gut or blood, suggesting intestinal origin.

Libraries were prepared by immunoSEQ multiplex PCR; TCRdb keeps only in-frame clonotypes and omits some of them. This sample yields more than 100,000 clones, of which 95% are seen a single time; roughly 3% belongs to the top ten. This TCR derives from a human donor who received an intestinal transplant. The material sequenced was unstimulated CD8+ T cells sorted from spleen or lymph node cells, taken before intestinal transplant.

The CDR3 loop reads CASSGSSAEQYF. CDR3 DNA: TGCGCCAGCAGCGGTTCGAGCGCCGAGCAGTACTTC. V and J are TRBV5-1 and TRBJ2-7, with D unresolved. The V gene lost 4 bases and the J gene lost 6 bases, with 11 bases spanning the gap. Per germline, CDR1 SGHRS and CDR2 YFSETQ. This CDR3 contains 12 residues.